This T cell receptor beta chain was recovered during a study of blood T cell repertoires in COVID-19. Study as a whole: T cells, B-cell-depleted T cells, or PBMCs provided the cDNA or gDNA that served as material.

V lost 2 bases, J lost 8 bases, and 15 bases lay in between. Germline CDR1 LGHNA, CDR2 YSLEER. The CDR3 totals 14 residues. Original methodology: Estimated nucleated cell counts came from reference gene primer amplification. The data were produced by immunoSEQ multiplex PCR, yet TCRdb's version contains in-frame clones alone and is incomplete. V, J and clone size were drawn from that table, and D and trimming were deduced from the DNA. In the table there are a few hundred thousand clones, around nine tenths of which are singletons. The TCR originated in a man between 18 and 29 years old with active or convalescent COVID-19. The sample consisted of peripheral blood. V gene TRBV4-3 combines with J gene TRBJ1-2, with D maybe TRBD1 (6 bases). The CDR3 spells CASSQWTDEEGYTF. The CDR3 DNA reads TGCGCCAGCAGCCAATGGACAGACGAGGAGGGCTACACCTTC.